These 21 T cell receptor beta chains came from one sample sequenced in a study of T-cell reconstitution after alpha-beta-depleted transplantation in children. For TCRbeta, the library was prepared with unique molecular identifiers. MiXCR, run by TCRdb on the PCR reads, gives a single entry per CDR3 protein. Here the sample spans approximately 210,000 distinct CDR3 sequences, just over 14% being singletons. The starting material was PBMCs from the stem cell graft donor, obtained from the stem cell graft. All receptors come from a human donor who donated a stem cell graft to a child with acute lymphoblastic leukemia.

The V and J genes are TRBV7-8 and TRBJ2-2; TRBD1 matches at 10 bases. J lost 3 bases, V lost 6 bases, and 10 bases had no gene match. This CDR3 has 17 amino acids. Germline V gives CDR1 SGHVS, CDR2 FQNEAQ. CDR3 loop: CASRLPGDRGYTGELFF. CDR3 in DNA: TGTGCCAGCAGACTTCCCGGGGACAGGGGTTACACCGGGGAGCTGTTTTTT.

This clonotype was counted between two and nine times. V is TRBV5-1 and J is TRBJ2-7; no definite D call. V lost 1 base and J lost 3, with 14 bases in between. CDR1 and CDR2 (germline): SGHRS, YFSETQ. The CDR3 is made up of 15 amino acids. The CDR3 protein is CASSLFGDGSYEQYF. CDR3 sequence (DNA): TGCGCCAGCAGCTTGTTTGGAGACGGAAGCTACGAGCAGTACTTC.

Many counts were recorded for this clonotype. The rearrangement uses TRBV29-1 and TRBJ2-7; tentatively, D is TRBD1 (7 bases). The CDR3 sequence is 13 residues long. The V gene lost 4 bases and the J gene lost 6 bases, with 16 bases spanning the gap. Germline V lookup: CDR1 SQVTM, CDR2 ANQGSEA. Here the CDR3 DNA reads TGCAGCGTTGTTCAGCAGGGGGACTCCGAGCAGTACTTC. This translates into CSVVQQGDSEQYF.

This clonotype has at least ten counts. V gene TRBV27 combines with J gene TRBJ1-4; 7 bases align to TRBD1. The V gene's germline CDR1 is MNHEY and CDR2 SMNVEV (reference sequence). The CDR3 sequence is 12 residues long. V lost 5 bases to trimming and J lost 10 bases; unmatched junction nucleotides: 4. CDR3 amino acids: CASSIQGGKLFF. DNA for the CDR3: TGTGCCAGCAGTATTCAGGGGGGAAAACTGTTTTTT.

The V call is TRBV7-9, the J call TRBJ1-6; D may be TRBD1 (5 bases). V lost 5 bases, J lost 7 bases, and 15 bases lay in between. The CDR3 is 15 amino acids. The germline V gene has CDR1 SEHNR and CDR2 FQNEAQ (reference sequence). The DNA of the CDR3 is TGTGCCAGCAGCGTACGGGAGCGGGGCAATTCACCCCTCCACTTT. Translating it yields CASSVRERGNSPLHF.

This clonotype turned up a few times. The chain couples TRBV27 to TRBJ1-5; a weak D match, TRBD1 (5 bases). Germline values: CDR1 MNHEY, CDR2 SMNVEV (reference sequence). CDR3 length: 14 residues. Between the trimmed V and J ends, which lost 6 bases and 6 bases, there was a span of 15 bases. The CDR3 is CASSLRGESQPQHF. The CDR3 region has the DNA TGTGCCAGCAGCTTGAGAGGGGAATCTCAGCCCCAGCATTTT.

This clonotype was detected many times. The chain recombines TRBV3-1 with TRBJ2-1; D remains ambiguous. The germline V and J ends were trimmed by 7 bases and 5 bases, with 9 bases remaining between them. The CDR3 extends over 12 amino acids. Germline-derived CDR1 and CDR2 are LGHDT and YNNKEL (reference sequence). The CDR3: CASKVSDNEQFF. The CDR3 coding sequence is TGTGCCAGCAAGGTCAGCGACAATGAGCAGTTCTTC.

CDR3: CASSLKGGGNQPQHF. CDR3 DNA: TGTGCCAGCAGCTTGAAAGGGGGAGGCAATCAGCCCCAGCATTTT. J is TRBJ1-5 and V is TRBV5-8; weak D call: TRBD1 (6 bases). Looked up from germline, CDR1 is SGHTS and CDR2 is YDEGEE. V was shortened by 1 base and J by 2 bases, with 10 bases between the two germline ends. The CDR3 covers 15 residues.

This sequence joins TRBV2 and TRBJ2-1; no clear D gene. In germline, CDR1 is SNHLY, CDR2 FYNNEI. V was trimmed by 5 bases and J by 10 bases, leaving 9 bases between them. This CDR3 contains 11 residues. The CDR3 nucleotides read TGTGCCAGCAGTCCCCTTAGGGAGCAGTTCTTC. Translating it yields CASSPLREQFF. Full variable domain (rest looked up from reference TRBV2 and TRBJ2-1): EPEVTQTPSHQVTQMGQEVILRCVPISNHLYFYWYRQILGQKVEFLVSFYNNEISEKSEIFDDQFSVERPDGSNFTLKIRSTKLEDSAMYFCASSPLREQFFGPGTRLTVL.

CDR3 DNA: TGTGCCAGCAGTTCTCACAGGGAGGTCAGTCAGCCCCAGCATTTT. Residues: CASSSHREVSQPQHF. V gene TRBV27 combines with J gene TRBJ1-5; possible D gene TRBD1, 6 bases. V lost 4 bases and J 6 bases, leaving 16 bases between the germline ends. Germline V gene sequence: CDR1 MNHEY, CDR2 SMNVEV (reference sequence). The CDR3 is made up of 15 amino acids.

This clonotype was seen at least ten times. This rearrangement joins TRBV12-3 or TRBV12-4 to TRBJ2-1; TRBD2 might be the D (5 bases). Trimming shortened V by 4 bases and J by 0 bases, and 13 bases separated the two germline ends. The CDR3 is made up of 16 amino acids. The CDR3 is CASSSLRTDSYNEQFF. CDR3 bases: TGTGCCAGCAGTTCGTTACGGACTGACTCCTACAATGAGCAGTTCTTC.

Ten or more counts support this clonotype. The genes are TRBV5-1 and TRBJ2-7, with a possible D match to TRBD2 (5 bases). Germline CDR1 and CDR2: SGHRS and YFSETQ. The V end lost 0 bases, the J end lost 0 bases, and 13 bases lay between the germline ends. This CDR3 contains 16 residues. The CDR3 loop is CASSLEPTGNSYEQYF. CDR3 in DNA: TGCGCCAGCAGCTTGGAACCGACGGGGAACTCCTACGAGCAGTACTTC. Full variable domain (remainder filled in from reference TRBV5-1 and TRBJ2-7): KAGVTQTPRYLIKTRGQQVTLSCSPISGHRSVSWYQQTPGQGLQFLFEYFSETQRNKGNFPGRFSGRQFSNSRSEMNVSTLELGDSALYLCASSLEPTGNSYEQYFGPGTRLTVT.

This clonotype was observed many times. CDR3: CASNRDRYTGELFF. The CDR3, as DNA: TGTGCCAGTAATCGGGACAGGTACACCGGGGAGCTGTTTTTT. The V call is TRBV19, the J call TRBJ2-2, with 8 bases fitting TRBD1. The CDR3 totals 14 residues. The J segment lost 3 bases and the V segment lost 7 bases, leaving 4 bases of the junction unmatched. The germline gives CDR1 LNHDA, CDR2 SQIVND (reference sequence).

Concerning this clonotype itself: Relative to the germline gene, one junction end is altered; a read error may explain this. The V gene is TRBV30, the J gene TRBJ1-1; D is possibly TRBD1 (5 bases). Germline CDR1 GTSNPN, CDR2 SVGIG (reference sequence). The length of the CDR3 is 13 residues. CDR3 sequence: CAWLDKLKTEAFF. The CDR3 DNA reads as TGTGCCTGGTTGGACAAACTGAAGACTGAAGCTTTCTTT. Together with reference TRBV30 and TRBJ1-1, the CDR3 gives the full variable domain: SQTIHQWPATLVQPVGSPLSLECTVEGTSNPNLYWYRQAAGRGLQLLFYSVGIGQISSEVPQNLSASRPQDRQFILSSKKLLLSDSGFYLCAWLDKLKTEAFFGQGTRLTVV.

The table lists this clonotype with many counts. The rearrangement uses TRBV12-3 or TRBV12-4 and TRBJ2-1, with 11 bases matching TRBD2. V was clipped by 3 bases and J by 8 bases; unmatched bases: 6. The CDR3 is 15 residues long. DNA of the CDR3: TGTGCCAGCAGTTTCATAGCGGGAGGGACTTATGAGCAGTTCTTC. Protein sequence: CASSFIAGGTYEQFF.

This clonotype was found many times. This rearrangement joins TRBV5-4 to TRBJ1-1, with TRBD1 matching 8 bases. Germline CDR1 reads SGHNT; CDR2 reads YYREEE (reference sequence). The junction had 6 bases not matched to a gene; V was cut back by 2 bases and J by 6 bases. The length of the CDR3 is 14 residues. CDR3 loop: CASSLQGGDAEAFF. CDR3 coding DNA: TGTGCCAGCAGCTTACAGGGGGGTGACGCTGAAGCTTTCTTT. The variable domain in full, completed from reference TRBV5-4 and TRBJ1-1, reads ETGVTQSPTHLIKTRGQQVTLRCSSQSGHNTVSWYQQALGQGPQFIFQYYREEENGRGNFPPRFSGLQFPNYSSELNVNALELDDSALYLCASSLQGGDAEAFFGQGTRLTVV.

There are many counts of this clonotype. CDR3 in DNA: TGTGCCAGCAGCCTGCAGGGGGGGTTGACTGAAGCTTTCTTT. Translation: CASSLQGGLTEAFF. This chain joins TRBV3-1 and TRBJ1-1; 7 bases are shared with TRBD1. The CDR3 runs to 14 residues. Germline loops: CDR1 LGHDT, CDR2 YNNKEL (reference sequence). The junction had 7 bases not matched to a gene; V was cut back by 4 bases and J by 5 bases. Looking up the rest from reference TRBV3-1 and TRBJ1-1 gives the full variable domain: DTAVSQTPKYLVTQMGNDKSIKCEQNLGHDTMYWYKQDSKKFLKIMFSYNNKELIINETVPNRFSPKSPDKAHLNLHINSLELGDSAVYFCASSLQGGLTEAFFGQGTRLTVV.

The chain links TRBV28 to TRBJ1-1; possibly TRBD1 for D (6 bases). Trimming left V 2 bases short and J 6 bases short, with 16 bases between. Germline values: CDR1 MDHEN, CDR2 SYDVKM. This CDR3 has 15 amino acids. The CDR3 DNA follows: TGTGCCAGCAGTTTAGGGGGGCGGATTGGCCCTGAAGCTTTCTTT. Its protein product is CASSLGGRIGPEAFF.

This clonotype was found many times. The chain joins TRBV7-9 to TRBJ2-2, with D possibly matching TRBD2 (5 bases). This CDR3 is built from 14 residues. Trimming cost V 1 base and J 4 bases, with 7 bases left between them. Germline V CDR1 and CDR2: SEHNR, FQNEAQ (reference sequence). CDR3 bases: TGTGCCAGCAGCTTAGTACTAGTCACCGGGGAGCTGTTTTTT. Translation: CASSLVLVTGELFF. Filled out from reference TRBV7-9 and TRBJ2-2, the complete variable domain reads DTGVSQNPRHKITKRGQNVTFRCDPISEHNRLYWYRQTLGQGPEFLTYFQNEAQLEKSRLLSDRFSAERPKGSFSTLEIQRTEQGDSAMYLCASSLVLVTGELFFGEGSRLTVL.

This clonotype was counted many times. J is TRBJ1-2 and V is TRBV20-1; D is perhaps TRBD1 (5 bases). The germline CDR1 and CDR2 sequences are DFQATT and SNEGSKA (reference sequence). The CDR3 sequence is 14 residues long. The V end was cut by 3 bases, the J end by 3 bases, with 14 bases between. DNA for the CDR3: TGCAGTGCTAGCCACCTGGGGGAGTACTATGGCTACACCTTC. Its translation is CSASHLGEYYGYTF.

In this sample, this clonotype turned up many times. The chain combines TRBV5-1 with TRBJ2-1; 9 nucleotides agree with TRBD2. The germline CDR1 and CDR2 sequences are SGHRS and YFSETQ. V lost 0 bases and J lost 10; bases outside the gene matches: 5. The CDR3 runs 14 residues. The CDR3 sequence: CASSLASGKLEQFF. For the CDR3, the DNA is TGCGCCAGCAGCTTGGCTAGCGGGAAGTTGGAGCAGTTCTTC.